Each of the 13 T cell receptor beta chains below was sequenced from the same sample in a study of T-cell reconstitution after alpha-beta-depleted transplantation in children. Researchers prepared the TCRbeta library using unique molecular identifiers, the study reports. TCRdb recomputed calls from the PCR reads with MiXCR, one row per CDR3 protein. The data show 15,000 to 20,000 distinct CDR3 sequences, with 5.1% seen just once and roughly 7% held by the top ten. The sequencing used PBMCs, collected before TCRalphabeta/CD19-depleted stem cell transplant. These receptors were obtained from a boy aged 10-17 years with acute lymphoblastic leukemia, due to receive a stem cell transplant.

The V gene is TRBV30, the J gene TRBJ2-7; the match to TRBD2 covers 7 bases. Trimming at V came to 6 bases and at J to 2 bases, leaving 13 bases not matched to a gene. This CDR3 spans 15 amino acids. CDR1 is GTSNPN, CDR2 SVGIG, per germline (reference sequence). As DNA, the CDR3 is TGTGCCTGCTGCTTAGGATTGAGCGGGGCCTACGAGCAGTACTTC. Translating gives CACCLGLSGAYEQYF.

This clonotype has at least ten counts. CDR3 in DNA: TGTGCCAGCAGTAATACAGGCCGCTATGGCTACACCTTC. Its protein product is CASSNTGRYGYTF. This chain uses TRBV28 with TRBJ1-2, with a possible D match to TRBD1 (5 bases). V was pared by 5 bases and J by 4 bases, with 11 bases between. The germline V gene encodes CDR1 MDHEN and CDR2 SYDVKM. The CDR3 is 13 residues long.

This clonotype was recorded many times. The germline gene is not matched at one end of the junction; a read error may be the cause. This chain joins TRBV20-1 and TRBJ2-1; D is unresolved. Per the germline V gene, CDR1 is DFQATT and CDR2 is SNEGSKA (reference sequence). This CDR3 is built from 17 residues. The CDR3 here is CCARDQLGQLTYNEQFF. The CDR3 DNA reads as TGCTGTGCTAGAGATCAGTTAGGGCAGCTGACCTACAATGAGCAGTTCTTC.

This clonotype appeared many times. The V call is TRBV5-1, the J call TRBJ1-1; 8 bases agree with TRBD1. This CDR3 region has 17 residues. V shed 6 bases and J 10 bases; nucleotides not matched to a gene: 23. Germline CDR1 and CDR2: SGHRS and YFSETQ. The CDR3 reads CASTSHLTTGDDGLAFF. The CDR3 DNA reads TGCGCCAGCACCTCTCACCTTACGACAGGGGATGATGGACTAGCTTTCTTT.

This clonotype counts as medium-sized (0.01 to 0.1%). The rearrangement uses TRBV6-1 and TRBJ2-3; 9 positions match TRBD1. Germline V CDR1 and CDR2: MNHNS, SASEGT. The CDR3 contains 14 residues. With 5 bases clipped from V and 4 bases from J, the junction kept 4 bases outside the gene matches. Here the CDR3 DNA reads TGTGCCAGCAGTAAGGACAGGGGCGCAGATACGCAGTATTTT. Protein sequence: CASSKDRGADTQYF.

This clonotype was counted many times. V is TRBV4-3 and J is TRBJ2-1, with D hard to call. The V gene's germline CDR1 is LGHNA and CDR2 YSLEER. V was pared by 0 bases and J by 3 bases, with 12 bases between. The CDR3 consists of 16 residues. As DNA, the CDR3 is TGCGCCAGCAGCCAAGACACAAATGGGGTCTACAATGAGCAGTTCTTC. Translated, it gives CASSQDTNGVYNEQFF.

At least ten counts were recorded for this clonotype. The chain combines TRBV6-5 with TRBJ1-3, with D perhaps matching TRBD1 (5 bases). Germline V CDR1 and CDR2: MNHEY, SVGAGI. The CDR3 length is 16 residues. V lost 5 bases, J lost 2 bases, and 16 bases lay in between. The CDR3 here is CASSTRRALAGNTIYF. The CDR3 nucleotides read TGTGCCAGCAGTACCCGCAGGGCTTTGGCTGGAAACACCATATATTTT.

In this sample, this clonotype turned up many times. The chain recombines TRBV10-3 with TRBJ2-6, with TRBD2 matching over 8 bases. This CDR3 is built from 19 residues. V was pared by 2 bases and J by 2 bases, with 11 bases of the junction left unmatched. Germline lookup yields CDR1 ENHRY and CDR2 SYGVKD. CDR3 sequence reads: CAISEPLAGWLAGANVLTF. Here the CDR3 DNA reads TGTGCCATCAGTGAGCCCTTAGCGGGGTGGCTGGCTGGGGCCAACGTCCTGACTTTC.

This clonotype was counted many times. The chain joins TRBV30 to TRBJ2-6; D is unclear. V was trimmed by 3 bases and J by 0 bases, leaving 12 bases between them. This CDR3 comprises 16 residues. CDR1 is GTSNPN, CDR2 SVGIG, per germline (reference sequence). CDR3 nucleotide sequence: TGTGCCTGGAGGCAGGCGGAACGCTCTGGGGCCAACGTCCTGACTTTC. Protein sequence: CAWRQAERSGANVLTF. The full variable domain, rest sourced from reference TRBV30 and TRBJ2-6, is SQTIHQWPATLVQPVGSPLSLECTVEGTSNPNLYWYRQAAGRGLQLLFYSVGIGQISSEVPQNLSASRPQDRQFILSSKKLLLSDSGFYLCAWRQAERSGANVLTFGAGSRLTVL.

This clonotype was found many times. The genes are TRBV27 and TRBJ2-2; the D is unclear. Germline V gene lookup returns CDR1 MNHEY and CDR2 SMNVEV (reference sequence). The CDR3 has 13 residues. The V end was cut by 7 bases, the J end by 3 bases, with 9 bases between. As DNA, the CDR3 is TGTGCCAGCACCAACTTGTACACCGGGGAGCTGTTTTTT. Amino acids: CASTNLYTGELFF.

This clonotype has ten or more counts. The chain recombines TRBV20-1 with TRBJ2-3; D unclear. V shed 6 bases and J shed 4 bases, with 11 bases lying between them. The germline V gene has CDR1 DFQATT and CDR2 SNEGSKA (reference sequence). The CDR3 runs to 12 residues. CDR3 nucleotides: TGCAGTGCCAGTCCCGCGGCAGATACGCAGTATTTT. Translating gives CSASPAADTQYF.

At least ten counts were recorded for this clonotype. The chain is built from TRBV30 and TRBJ2-2; D not resolved. The CDR3 extends over 12 amino acids. Germline V lookup: CDR1 GTSNPN, CDR2 SVGIG (reference sequence). V was cut by 0 bases and J by 7 bases, with 6 bases left in between. CDR3 nucleotides: TGTGCCTGGAGTGTAAATCTCGGGGAGCTGTTTTTT. Residues: CAWSVNLGELFF. The full variable domain, with the rest looked up from reference TRBV30 and TRBJ2-2, is SQTIHQWPATLVQPVGSPLSLECTVEGTSNPNLYWYRQAAGRGLQLLFYSVGIGQISSEVPQNLSASRPQDRQFILSSKKLLLSDSGFYLCAWSVNLGELFFGEGSRLTVL.

The CDR3 protein is CAMGNRHFSSYEQYF. CDR3 nucleotides: TGTGCCATGGGCAACCGGCACTTCAGCTCCTACGAGCAGTACTTC. The V call is TRBV5-5, the J call TRBJ2-7, with D unresolved. Germline assignment: CDR1 SGHKS and CDR2 YYEKEE (reference sequence). The CDR3 contains 15 residues. Trimming shortened V by 9 bases and J by 0 bases, and 19 bases separated the two germline ends.